This T cell receptor (beta chain) appears in the sequencing data of a study of shared clonotypes between healthy human individuals (dated by TCRdb to about 2020). Looking at the study overall: A few men and a couple of women, aged 18 to 49 years, made up the cohort. Between about 0.85 and 8.9 billion PBMCs per donor were obtained by leukapheresis. Different laboratories and diverse techniques were used to prepare libraries and sequence TCR repertoires, to increase sequencing depth and limit assay-specific biases. For each donor, three plates each were used for CD4 naive and CD4 memory, two plates were used for CD8 naive, and one plate was used for CD8 memory. To estimate repertoire size and how much clonotypes are shared between individuals, the study performed deep sequencing of blood TCR repertoires from a few healthy adults. Points the paper makes about the study in general: Higher generation probabilities were observed for clonotypes shared by all four sorted-subset donors than for non-shared clonotypes. Incomplete sequencing was indicated by rarefaction of sorted-subset datasets, despite the large sequencing depth. Larger estimated clonotype richness was generally found for naive subsets than for memory subsets. Pairwise subsampling indicated that sequencing depth was expected to affect the degree of clonotype sharing among donors. Sampling was restricted to blood, and TCR repertoires in tissue are likely to differ from TCR repertoires in blood. Roughly 5% of naive CD4, 3.5% of naive CD8, approximately 2% of memory CD4, and 0.4% of memory CD8 clonotypes were shared across several donors. Because the study included only a small number of donors, the genetic and exposure-history diversity represented was limited.

For CDR1 and CDR2, the germline V gene lists SGHRS and YFSETQ. The junction shows trimming of 6 bases on V and 6 bases on J, and the gene matches do not reach 10 bases of it. The CDR3 holds 14 amino acids from the cysteine to the phenylalanine. Kept here is only the CDR3 DNA, which spans 42 bases and is read in frame from base 1. Using the deep immunoSEQ assay, TCR CDR3 regions were amplified from genomic DNA by multiplex PCR. Extracted genomic DNA from each cell subset was spread evenly across all wells of several immunoSEQ 96-well plates, with each plate serving as a replicate. Each replicate PCR for sorted subsets received about 0.2 ug genomic DNA, equal to roughly 33,000 T cell genomes. The purified libraries were quantified using a Qubit 3.0 fluorometer, sized with a Bioanalyzer 2100, and then quantified again using the KAPA Library Quantification kit. Every immunoSEQ 96-well plate was sequenced on a separate single-read 150-cycle Illumina NextSeq 550 flow cell. In the source study's methods: Because the immunoSEQ output held only junctional sequences and lacked quality scores, the filtering could not match the filtering applied to full-length reads. To assign V/J genes and CDR3, sequences were annotated using PyIR, a Python wrapper for IgBLAST v1.9, with IMGT germline references. Reads with weak V/J assignments (E-value above 1e-6), missing CDR3, stop codons, out-of-frame junctions, or ambiguous translated residues were removed. V3J clonotypes were defined by identical inferred V gene, J gene, and CDR3 amino acid sequence. Percentage overlap between repertoires was calculated by dividing the number of shared unique clonotypes by the size of the smaller repertoire. Three approaches were used to assess repertoire richness: RTK rarefaction, the Chao1 estimator, and Recon v2.1 estimates of unobserved clonotypes. For all TCRbeta clonotypes obtained by the gDNA method from a few donors, generation probabilities were computed with OLGA. TCRdb provides this immuneACCESS table in a form limited to in-frame rearrangements. Some clones are lacking; in checked studies, under half of them reflect an unresolved V gene, and why the rest are absent is not known. That table furnishes V, J and clone size, whereas the DNA furnished D and trimming. In this sample the table shows 950,000 to 1,100,000 clones, roughly 75% of which occur a single time. The ten biggest clones cover around 1.5% of the sample.

The donors were healthy, HIV-negative adults with no recently reported acute infections or vaccinations. Every donor was a Caucasian adult residing in Nashville, Tennessee, USA. Magnetic negative selection was used to enrich CD4+ T cells, after which naive cells were positively selected on CD45RA and the negative fraction became the memory subset. After blood collection by leukapheresis, PBMCs were isolated using Ficoll-Histopaque density gradient centrifugation and then cryopreserved in the vapor phase of liquid nitrogen. Analytical flow cytometry was used to check the purity and quantity of each magnetically sorted T cell population. Genomic DNA was isolated from every sorted fraction and measured by UV absorbance on a Nanodrop 2000c. Details on this clone: Its antigen remains undetermined. The record has no base qualities; no much larger clone is one base away.

The sequenced material came from memory CD4+ T cells sorted from blood. In the paper's terms, the cell subset or site label means: CD45RA-negative fraction. This TCR was sampled from a man aged 18 to 35 in good health. This receptor chain uses TRBV5-1 and TRBJ1-1; 8 middle bases align to TRBD1. The encoded CDR3 is CASTRTGFGSEAFF. At the DNA level, the sequence is TGCGCCAGCACCAGGACAGGGTTCGGGTCTGAAGCTTTCTTT.